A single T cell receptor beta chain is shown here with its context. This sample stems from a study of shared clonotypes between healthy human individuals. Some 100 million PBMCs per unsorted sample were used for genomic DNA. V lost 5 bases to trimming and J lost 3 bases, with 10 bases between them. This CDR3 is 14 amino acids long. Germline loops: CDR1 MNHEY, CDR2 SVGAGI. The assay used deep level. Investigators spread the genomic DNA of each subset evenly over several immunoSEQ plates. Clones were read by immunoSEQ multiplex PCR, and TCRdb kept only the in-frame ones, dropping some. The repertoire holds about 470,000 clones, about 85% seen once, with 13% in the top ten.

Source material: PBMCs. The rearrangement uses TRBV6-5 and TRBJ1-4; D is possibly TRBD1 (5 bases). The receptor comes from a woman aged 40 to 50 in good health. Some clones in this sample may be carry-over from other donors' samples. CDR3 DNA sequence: TGTGCCAGCAGTCGGGACGGGTCTAATGAAAAACTGTTTTTT. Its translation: CASSRDGSNEKLFF.